This T cell receptor beta chain stems from a study of T cell repertoires in ileal Crohn's disease. At the level of the study: About half received postoperative treatment, around ten with thiopurines and around 17 anti-TNF. The M6 sample came from neoterminal ileum during colonoscopy after surgery. Study-wide points: Within the first postoperative year, endoscopy came at median about 6.9 months.

J gave up 9 bases and V 7 bases, and 7 bases lay outside the gene matches. Germline CDR1 LGHNT, CDR2 FRNRAP. CDR3 size: 14 residues. Stated time point: neoterminal ileum biopsy at postoperative endoscopy, about 6 months after surgery. The data were produced by immunoSEQ multiplex PCR, yet TCRdb's version contains in-frame clones alone and is incomplete. The sample records about 60,000 clones, 70% to 90% being singletons. For this clone: Its antigen is still unknown.

V and J are TRBV12-5 and TRBJ2-1; 12 bases line up with TRBD1. The sequenced sample was ileal tissue. The sequence was obtained from an adult with Crohn's disease. CDR3 amino acids: CASAGTGGKIEQFF. The CDR3 DNA reads as TGTGCTAGTGCTGGGACAGGGGGCAAGATTGAGCAGTTCTTC.